Listed below are T cell receptor beta chains from one sample, sequenced in a study of regulatory T cells in long-lasting Graves disease. TCRdb re-analysed the multiplex PCR reads in MiXCR, keeping a single row per CDR3 protein. The sample includes roughly 350,000 distinct CDR3 sequences, about 17% seen only once; the top ten take just over 20%. These data were also filed under a second study, of T cells in Graves' hyperthyroidism and ophthalmopathy.

The sample here was peripheral blood mononuclear cells (PBMCs), taken at new diagnosis, from a patient treated with antithyroid drugs. All receptors come from a woman aged 18-29 years with Graves disease. Both conserved end residues are part of each CDR3. D genes are given only for firm matches. Clone sizes are given selectively: once, few, many, or a class where the clone is expanded.

j_call: TRBJ2-1; v_call: TRBV7-9; d_call: -; clone_size: many; cdr3_nt: TGTGCCAGCAGCTTAGCAGGACTAAACAATGAGCAGTTCTTC; cdr3_aa: CASSLAGLNNEQFF
j_call: TRBJ2-7; v_call: TRBV9; d_call: -; clone_size: -; cdr3_nt: TGTGCCAGCAGCGTAGCTGGTAGCGTTGCCGAGCAGTACTTC; cdr3_aa: CASSVAGSVAEQYF
j_call: TRBJ2-1; v_call: TRBV27; d_call: TRBD2; clone_size: many; cdr3_nt: TGTGCCAGCAGTTTAGCGGGAGGGTCCAATGAGCAGTTCTTC; cdr3_aa: CASSLAGGSNEQFF
j_call: TRBJ1-4; v_call: TRBV30; d_call: -; clone_size: -; cdr3_nt: TGTGCCTGGACAGGGGCAACTAATGAAAAACTGTTTTTT; cdr3_aa: CAWTGATNEKLFF
j_call: TRBJ1-2; v_call: TRBV7-9; d_call: -; clone_size: -; cdr3_nt: TGTGCCAGCAGCTTCCCACGAATCTCCTATGGCTACACCTTC; cdr3_aa: CASSFPRISYGYTF
j_call: TRBJ2-1; v_call: TRBV20-1; d_call: -; clone_size: many; cdr3_nt: TGCAGTGCTATCCGGGAGCACCTCTCTGAGCAGTTCTTC; cdr3_aa: CSAIREHLSEQFF
j_call: TRBJ2-7; v_call: TRBV27; d_call: TRBD2; clone_size: -; cdr3_nt: TGTGCCAGCAGTTTCCGTAGCGGGAGTATGGACGAGCAGTACTTC; cdr3_aa: CASSFRSGSMDEQYF
j_call: TRBJ2-1; v_call: TRBV11-1; d_call: TRBD1; clone_size: many; cdr3_nt: TGTGCCAGCAGCTTAAGGACAGGGGGATTCGGTGAGCAGTTCTTC; cdr3_aa: CASSLRTGGFGEQFF
j_call: TRBJ2-1; v_call: TRBV12-3/TRBV12-4; d_call: TRBD2; clone_size: few; cdr3_nt: TGTGCCAGCAGGCCGGGACTAGCGGGAGCTGCCCATGAGCAGTTCTTC; cdr3_aa: CASRPGLAGAAHEQFF
j_call: TRBJ1-5; v_call: TRBV19; d_call: -; clone_size: -; cdr3_nt: TGTGCCAGTAGTGAAACAAATCAGCCCCAGCATTTT; cdr3_aa: CASSETNQPQHF
j_call: TRBJ2-3; v_call: TRBV18; d_call: -; clone_size: many; cdr3_nt: TGTGCCAGCTCACCACGAGCAGATACGCAGTATTTT; cdr3_aa: CASSPRADTQYF
j_call: TRBJ2-1; v_call: TRBV19; d_call: TRBD1; clone_size: -; cdr3_nt: TGTGCCAGTAGTCCCCGAACAGGGGATAATGAGCAGTTCTTC; cdr3_aa: CASSPRTGDNEQFF
j_call: TRBJ2-7; v_call: TRBV6-2/TRBV6-3; d_call: TRBD1; clone_size: -; cdr3_nt: TGTGCCAGCAGTTCCAACGGACAGGGGACGGACGAGCAGTACTTC; cdr3_aa: CASSSNGQGTDEQYF
j_call: TRBJ2-5; v_call: TRBV11-2; d_call: -; clone_size: -; cdr3_nt: TGTGCCAGCAGCTTCCCGGGACAAGTTCAAGAGACCCGGTACTTC; cdr3_aa: CASSFPGQVQETRYF
j_call: TRBJ2-2; v_call: TRBV19; d_call: -; clone_size: -; cdr3_nt: TGTGCCAGTAGTCGCCGACAGACCGGGGAGCTGTTTTTT; cdr3_aa: CASSRRQTGELFF
j_call: TRBJ2-3; v_call: TRBV6-2/TRBV6-3; d_call: -; clone_size: few; cdr3_nt: TGTGCCAGCAGTCCCCAAATGGGCCTAGCTGATACGCAGTATTTT; cdr3_aa: CASSPQMGLADTQYF
j_call: TRBJ1-5; v_call: TRBV11-2; d_call: TRBD1; clone_size: many; cdr3_nt: TGTGCCAGCAGCTTAGAGACAGGGTGGAATCAGCCCCAGCATTTT; cdr3_aa: CASSLETGWNQPQHF
j_call: TRBJ1-2; v_call: TRBV7-2; d_call: -; clone_size: few; cdr3_nt: TGTGCCACCGAGGGGGGCTTCTATGGCTACACCTTC; cdr3_aa: CATEGGFYGYTF
j_call: TRBJ1-2; v_call: TRBV11-1; d_call: -; clone_size: many; cdr3_nt: TGTGCCAGCAGCTTACCCGGGAACAACTATGGCTACACCTTC; cdr3_aa: CASSLPGNNYGYTF
j_call: TRBJ1-6; v_call: TRBV10-3; d_call: -; clone_size: many; cdr3_nt: TGTGCCATCAGTGAGGCAGGGCGGACACCCCTCCACTTT; cdr3_aa: CAISEAGRTPLHF
j_call: TRBJ2-6; v_call: TRBV12-3/TRBV12-4; d_call: -; clone_size: many; cdr3_nt: TGTGCCAGCAGTCGGAGCTCTGGGGCCAACGTCCTGACTTTC; cdr3_aa: CASSRSSGANVLTF
j_call: TRBJ1-2; v_call: TRBV2; d_call: -; clone_size: once; cdr3_nt: TGTGCCAGCAACTACCTAACCGGGACGGAAGGCTACACCTTC; cdr3_aa: CASNYLTGTEGYTF
j_call: TRBJ2-5; v_call: TRBV3-1; d_call: TRBD2; clone_size: many; cdr3_nt: TGTGCCAGCAGCCCGGCGGGGGGGCGGCGAGAGACCCAGTACTTC; cdr3_aa: CASSPAGGRRETQYF
j_call: TRBJ1-1; v_call: TRBV29-1; d_call: TRBD1; clone_size: many; cdr3_nt: TGCAGCTTATCCCGGGACAGGGGCCGGGGCACTGAAGCTTTCTTT; cdr3_aa: CSLSRDRGRGTEAFF
j_call: TRBJ1-5; v_call: TRBV7-2; d_call: -; clone_size: -; cdr3_nt: TGTGCCAGCAGCTTAGGGGGAGCCCTAGGGAATCAGCCCCAGCATTTT; cdr3_aa: CASSLGGALGNQPQHF
j_call: TRBJ2-7; v_call: TRBV7-8; d_call: -; clone_size: -; cdr3_nt: TGTGCCAGCAGCGAAGGGGGGGCGATGTACGAGCAGTACTTC; cdr3_aa: CASSEGGAMYEQYF
j_call: TRBJ2-2; v_call: TRBV5-4; d_call: -; clone_size: few; cdr3_nt: TGTGCCAGCAGCTTGGCAGGCGTAGGGCACGGGGAGCTGTTTTTT; cdr3_aa: CASSLAGVGHGELFF
j_call: TRBJ2-7; v_call: TRBV27; d_call: -; clone_size: many; cdr3_nt: TGTGCCAGCAGTTTAAGGCAGAGCTACGAGCAGTACTTC; cdr3_aa: CASSLRQSYEQYF
j_call: TRBJ2-2; v_call: TRBV5-4; d_call: -; clone_size: -; cdr3_nt: TGTGCCAGCAGCTTGGAAAAAACCGGGGAGCTGTTTTTT; cdr3_aa: CASSLEKTGELFF
j_call: TRBJ2-5; v_call: TRBV7-9; d_call: TRBD2; clone_size: many; cdr3_nt: TGTGCCAGCAGCCCCCCGACTAGCGCGGGTTCCGGCGAGACCCAGTACTTC; cdr3_aa: CASSPPTSAGSGETQYF
j_call: TRBJ1-5; v_call: TRBV4-1; d_call: -; clone_size: -; cdr3_nt: TGCGCCAGCAGCCAAGATGTAGGGCGAAGCAATCAGCCCCAGCATTTT; cdr3_aa: CASSQDVGRSNQPQHF
j_call: TRBJ2-6; v_call: TRBV5-1; d_call: -; clone_size: -; cdr3_nt: TGCGCCAGCAGCCTGGAGCGGACTGGGGCCAACGTCCTGACTTTC; cdr3_aa: CASSLERTGANVLTF
j_call: TRBJ2-2; v_call: TRBV5-1; d_call: -; clone_size: many; cdr3_nt: TGCGCCAGCAGCTTAGTATCGCGGGGCACCGGGGAGCTGTTTTTT; cdr3_aa: CASSLVSRGTGELFF
j_call: TRBJ2-7; v_call: TRBV6-1; d_call: TRBD2; clone_size: many; cdr3_nt: TGTGCCAGCAGTCCTCGGACTAGCGGGGGTTCGGAGCAGTACTTC; cdr3_aa: CASSPRTSGGSEQYF
j_call: TRBJ2-2; v_call: TRBV28; d_call: TRBD2; clone_size: many; cdr3_nt: TGTGCCAGCAGATTACTAGCGCAAGGGAACACCGGGGAGCTGTTTTTT; cdr3_aa: CASRLLAQGNTGELFF
j_call: TRBJ1-1; v_call: TRBV28; d_call: -; clone_size: many; cdr3_nt: TGTGCCAGCAGTCTCGCCGGGACCGAGAACACTGAAGCTTTCTTT; cdr3_aa: CASSLAGTENTEAFF
j_call: TRBJ1-4; v_call: TRBV3-1; d_call: -; clone_size: many; cdr3_nt: TGTGCCAGCAGCCAAGTAATGGCGTCATCAGTTGGTGAAAAACTGTTTTTT; cdr3_aa: CASSQVMASSVGEKLFF
j_call: TRBJ2-2; v_call: TRBV15; d_call: -; clone_size: many; cdr3_nt: TGTGCCACCAGCAGAGATATGTTAAAAAATCGGGTTACCGGGGAGCTGTTTTTT; cdr3_aa: CATSRDMLKNRVTGELFF
j_call: TRBJ2-7; v_call: TRBV2; d_call: -; clone_size: many; cdr3_nt: TGTGCCAGCAGGATTCGAGGTGGCTCCTACGAGCAGTACTTC; cdr3_aa: CASRIRGGSYEQYF
j_call: TRBJ2-1; v_call: TRBV6-2/TRBV6-3; d_call: -; clone_size: -; cdr3_nt: TGTGCCAGCAGCGAGGACAGCCCCTACAATGAGCAGTTCTTC; cdr3_aa: CASSEDSPYNEQFF
j_call: TRBJ2-7; v_call: TRBV28; d_call: -; clone_size: many; cdr3_nt: TGTGCCAGCAGTTTCAGTAATCCGCGCGAGCAGTACTTC; cdr3_aa: CASSFSNPREQYF
j_call: TRBJ2-1; v_call: TRBV30; d_call: TRBD2; clone_size: many; cdr3_nt: TGTGCCTGGGAGGGACTAGCGGAACAATGGAGCTCCTACAATGAGCAGTTCTTC; cdr3_aa: CAWEGLAEQWSSYNEQFF
j_call: TRBJ2-1; v_call: TRBV20-1; d_call: TRBD2; clone_size: many; cdr3_nt: TGCAGTGCTAGAGGTTCCGTAGCGGGAAACCCTAATGAGCAGTTCTTC; cdr3_aa: CSARGSVAGNPNEQFF
j_call: TRBJ2-1; v_call: TRBV12-3/TRBV12-4; d_call: TRBD2; clone_size: -; cdr3_nt: TGTGCCAGCAGCCGCCTAGCGGGTGAATTAACCTACAATGAGCAGTTCTTC; cdr3_aa: CASSRLAGELTYNEQFF
j_call: TRBJ1-2; v_call: TRBV11-2; d_call: -; clone_size: many; cdr3_nt: TGTGCCAGCAGCTTAGGAGACAGGTTACTCTATGGCTACACCTTC; cdr3_aa: CASSLGDRLLYGYTF
j_call: TRBJ2-3; v_call: TRBV20-1; d_call: -; clone_size: many; cdr3_nt: TGCAGTGCTAGATGGGACACTTACACAGATACGCAGTATTTT; cdr3_aa: CSARWDTYTDTQYF
j_call: TRBJ1-1; v_call: TRBV7-9; d_call: -; clone_size: many; cdr3_nt: TGTGCCAGCAGCTCCAGAGAATGGAACACTGAAGCTTTCTTT; cdr3_aa: CASSSREWNTEAFF
j_call: TRBJ2-1; v_call: TRBV30; d_call: TRBD2; clone_size: -; cdr3_nt: TGTGCCTGGAGTATGATAGCGGGAGGGCGCGGTGAGCAGTTCTTC; cdr3_aa: CAWSMIAGGRGEQFF
j_call: TRBJ2-5; v_call: TRBV20-1; d_call: TRBD1; clone_size: many; cdr3_nt: TGCAGCACCAGGGACAGAGACGGAGGGACCCAGTACTTC; cdr3_aa: CSTRDRDGGTQYF